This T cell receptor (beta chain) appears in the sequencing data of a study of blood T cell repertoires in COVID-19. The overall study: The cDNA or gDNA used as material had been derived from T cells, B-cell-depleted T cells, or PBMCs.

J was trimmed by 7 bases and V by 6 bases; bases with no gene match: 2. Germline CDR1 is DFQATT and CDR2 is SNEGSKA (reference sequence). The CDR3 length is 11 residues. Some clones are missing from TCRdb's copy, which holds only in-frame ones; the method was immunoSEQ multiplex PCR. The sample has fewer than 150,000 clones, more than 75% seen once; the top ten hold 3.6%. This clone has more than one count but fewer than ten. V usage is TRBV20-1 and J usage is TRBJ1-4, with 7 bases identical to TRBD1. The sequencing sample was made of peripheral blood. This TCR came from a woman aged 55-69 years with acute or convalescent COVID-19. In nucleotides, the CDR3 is TGCAGTGCCGACAGGGCTGAAAAACTGTTTTTT. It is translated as CSADRAEKLFF.